This T cell receptor (beta chain) was recorded in a study of T cells in localized non-small cell lung cancer. The assay was immunoSEQ multiplex PCR, and TCRdb's table has in-frame clones only and misses some. The sample has approximately 45,000 clones; more than 85% are singletons. The length of the CDR3 is 16 residues. Germline CDR1 is MGHRA and CDR2 is YSYEKL. The ends lost 4 bases at V and 0 bases at J; junction bases unmatched: 4. In regard to this clone: No antigen is known for it.

Study-level points and caveats: A single tumor region was sequenced, leaving heterogeneity possible. Of the top 100 tumor clones, median 57 were in adjacent lung, 25 to 35 among its top 100.

The source is a man aged 40 to 70 with stage II lung adenocarcinoma. The J gene is TRBJ2-2, the V gene TRBV4-1; 8 nucleotides line up with TRBD2. This specimen consisted of PBMCs, obtained before any cancer treatment. The CDR3 protein is CASSPERGTNTGELFF. CDR3 sequence (DNA): TGCGCCAGCAGCCCAGAGCGGGGGACGAACACCGGGGAGCTGTTTTTT.